What follows are 22 T cell receptor beta chains derived from one specimen sequenced in a study of shared clonotypes between healthy human individuals. Method: immunoSEQ multiplex PCR; TCRdb's copy keeps in-frame clones and lacks some. There are 1 million to 1.2 million clones in the sample; 70% to 80% occur only once, and 0.89% lies in the top ten. The material sequenced was memory CD4+ T cells from PBMCs. Subset: CD45RA-negative fraction. The receptors shown here come from a young man in good health. Some clones in this sample may be carry-over from other donors' samples.

This clone was counted at least ten times. At one end, the junction sequence differs from germline, possibly due to a read error. This chain links TRBV6-6 with TRBJ1-1, with D unclear. This CDR3 spans 12 amino acids. In germline, CDR1 is MNHNY, CDR2 SVGAGI (reference sequence). CDR3 protein: CASSYSELLHLF. In DNA, the CDR3 is TGTGCCAGCAGTTACTCAGAACTGCTCCACCTCTTT.

This rearrangement joins TRBV11-2 to TRBJ2-2; D is ambiguous. CDR1 SGHAT and CDR2 FQNNGV come from the germline V gene. The CDR3 has 14 amino acids. V was trimmed by 5 bases and J by 2 bases, leaving 9 bases between them. This CDR3 reads CASSPTANTGELFF. Here the CDR3 DNA reads TGTGCCAGCAGCCCAACGGCAAACACCGGGGAGCTGTTTTTT.

The V gene is TRBV15, the J gene TRBJ1-5; D not certain. V lost 4 bases to trimming and J lost 7 bases, with 20 bases between them. CDR3 size: 16 residues. Germline-derived CDR1 and CDR2 are LNHNV and YYDKDF (reference sequence). The CDR3 spells CATSIIRGSGKQPQHF. In DNA, the CDR3 is TGTGCCACCAGCATTATCAGAGGAAGTGGAAAGCAGCCCCAGCATTTT.

The chain carries TRBV6-1 and TRBJ2-4; D ambiguous. Looked up from germline, CDR1 is MNHNS and CDR2 is SASEGT. V was pared by 2 bases and J by 7 bases, with 3 bases between. The CDR3 contains 11 residues. The CDR3 sequence is CASSETNIQYF. CDR3 nucleotides: TGTGCCAGCAGTGAAACGAACATTCAGTACTTC.

This clone was counted only a few times. This chain joins TRBV28 and TRBJ1-2, with D perhaps TRBD1 (6 bases). This CDR3 spans 14 amino acids. The germline CDR1 and CDR2 sequences are MDHEN and SYDVKM. The ends were cut back, 2 bases at V and 4 bases at J, with 11 bases in the middle. In DNA, the CDR3 is TGTGCCAGCAGTTTAACTGGGGGCTTCTATGGCTACACCTTC. Translation: CASSLTGGFYGYTF.

As for this clone: Within the sample, other DNA sequences also encode this same CDR3. The gene calls are TRBV27 and TRBJ1-1; perhaps TRBD1 as D (6 bases). Germline values: CDR1 MNHEY, CDR2 SMNVEV (reference sequence). There are 15 residues in the CDR3. Trimming pared 1 base from V and 2 bases from J, leaving 11 bases between. CDR3 DNA: TGTGCCAGCAGTTTATGGGGGGCAGGTAACACTGAAGCTTTCTTT. Its protein product is CASSLWGAGNTEAFF.

The genes are TRBV11-2 and TRBJ1-3; TRBD1 matches 7 bases. The germline gives CDR1 SGHAT, CDR2 FQNNGV. The ends lost 3 bases at V and 14 bases at J; junction bases unmatched: 7. CDR3 size: 12 residues. The CDR3 loop is CASSLATGSVYF. The CDR3 nucleotides read TGTGCCAGCAGCTTGGCGACAGGGTCGGTATATTTT.

V usage is TRBV30 and J usage is TRBJ1-6; D perhaps matches TRBD1 (5 bases). The CDR3 consists of 13 residues. Between the trimmed V and J ends, which lost 8 bases and 10 bases, there was a span of 18 bases. From germline, CDR1 is GTSNPN and CDR2 SVGIG (reference sequence). Here the CDR3 DNA reads TGTGCCCTAAACCTGGGGCCAGGCTCACCCCTCCACTTT. It codes for CALNLGPGSPLHF.

This clone was seen a few times. V is TRBV2 and J is TRBJ2-7, with 10 positions matching TRBD2. Germline trimming cut 2 bases from V and 0 bases from J; bases unmatched to any gene: 4. The CDR3 runs to 16 residues. From germline, CDR1 is SNHLY and CDR2 FYNNEI. CDR3 sequence (DNA): TGTGCCAGCAGTGAATCGTCTAGCGGGAGCTCCTACGAGCAGTACTTC. It yields the protein CASSESSSGSSYEQYF.

This chain's CDR3 is CASSQGVGQGAYNEQFF. As DNA, the CDR3 is TGCGCCAGCAGCCAAGGAGTAGGACAGGGGGCCTACAATGAGCAGTTCTTC. This sequence joins TRBV4-1 and TRBJ2-1, with 10 bases fitting TRBD1. The CDR3 runs to 17 residues. Looked up from germline, CDR1 is MGHRA and CDR2 is YSYEKL. With V trimmed by 1 base and J by 2 bases, 5 bases remained unmatched.

CDR3 DNA sequence: TGTGCCAGCAACCAACCCGGGACTAGCGGGAGGACAGATACGCAGTATTTT. This encodes CASNQPGTSGRTDTQYF. The V gene is TRBV9, the J gene TRBJ2-3, with 15 bases aligning to TRBD2. The CDR3 length is 17 residues. V lost 6 bases, J lost 3 bases, and 8 bases stayed unmatched. Per germline, CDR1 SGDLS and CDR2 YYNGEE.

The V call is TRBV5-1, the J call TRBJ2-3; 13 positions agree with TRBD2. The CDR3 is 19 residues long. V lost 0 bases to trimming and J lost 0 bases; unmatched junction nucleotides: 7. Germline V gene sequence: CDR1 SGHRS, CDR2 YFSETQ. As DNA, the CDR3 is TGCGCCAGCAGCTTGGGGACTAGCGGGAGACTCGCTAGCACAGATACGCAGTATTTT. Protein product: CASSLGTSGRLASTDTQYF.

V gene TRBV7-9 combines with J gene TRBJ2-7, with 9 bases aligning to TRBD2. The CDR3 consists of 14 residues. V was clipped by 5 bases and J by 3 bases; unmatched bases: 5. CDR1 SEHNR and CDR2 FQNEAQ come from the germline V gene (reference sequence). The CDR3 reads CASSPTSGHYEQYF. CDR3 DNA sequence: TGTGCCAGCAGCCCGACTAGCGGACACTACGAGCAGTACTTC.

The chain carries TRBV7-2 and TRBJ2-5; D unclear. From germline, CDR1 is SGHTA and CDR2 FQGNSA. This CDR3 comprises 12 residues. The germline V and J ends were trimmed by 4 bases and 3 bases, with 6 bases remaining between them. The CDR3 DNA sequence: TGTGCCAGCAGCTCACCCGAAGAGACCCAGTACTTC. Translated, it gives CASSSPEETQYF.

The chain links TRBV7-2 to TRBJ2-7; 8 bases match TRBD1. J was trimmed by 6 bases and V by 2 bases; bases with no gene match: 15. CDR1 and CDR2 (germline): SGHTA, FQGNSA. CDR3 length: 17 residues. As DNA, the CDR3 is TGTGCCAGCAGCTTATTAGGCAGGGGGCGATCCTGGTCCGAGCAGTACTTC. Translated, it gives CASSLLGRGRSWSEQYF.

The chain uses TRBV28 and TRBJ2-5; no firm D call. V gave up 5 bases and J gave up 9 bases, with 13 bases separating them. Per the germline V gene, CDR1 is MDHEN and CDR2 is SYDVKM. This CDR3 contains 12 residues. The CDR3 loop reads CASSQTVGSQYF. The CDR3 DNA reads TGTGCCAGCAGTCAGACGGTTGGATCCCAGTACTTC.

The rearrangement joins TRBV18 to TRBJ2-7, with a possible D match to TRBD2 (6 bases). V dropped 5 bases and J dropped 6 bases, with 8 bases sitting between them. Looked up from germline, CDR1 is KGHSH and CDR2 is LQKENI. This CDR3 has 11 residues. CDR3 nucleotides: TGTGCCAGCTCATCCGGGGGCGAGCAGTACTTC. Protein: CASSSGGEQYF.

This clone was seen once. The chain links TRBV13 to TRBJ1-2; D perhaps matches TRBD1 (5 bases). The CDR3 totals 14 residues. In germline, CDR1 is PRHDT, CDR2 FYEKMQ (reference sequence). The ends were cut back, 3 bases at V and 8 bases at J, with 16 bases in the middle. This CDR3 is CASSLKFRERGYTF. For the CDR3, the DNA is TGTGCCAGCAGCTTGAAGTTCAGGGAGCGGGGCTACACCTTC.

The genes are TRBV28 and TRBJ1-1; D perhaps matches TRBD1 (5 bases). This CDR3 contains 17 residues. Trimming cost V 6 bases and J 1 base, with 21 bases left between them. Germline lookup yields CDR1 MDHEN and CDR2 SYDVKM. The CDR3 DNA reads TGTGCCAGCAGCAAAGCGGGGGATCTTGGGGCGAACACTGAAGCTTTCTTT. Translating it yields CASSKAGDLGANTEAFF. The whole variable domain, filled in from reference TRBV28 and TRBJ1-1, reads DVKVTQSSRYLVKRTGEKVFLECVQDMDHENMFWYRQDPGLGLRLIYFSYDVKMKEKGDIPEGYSVSREKKERFSLILESASTNQTSMYLCASSKAGDLGANTEAFFGQGTRLTVV.

Turning to this clone: The sample carries other DNA sequences with the same CDR3. The chain is built from TRBV6-1 and TRBJ2-3; no clear D gene. V lost 7 bases, J lost 8 bases, and 16 bases lay in between. Looked up from germline, CDR1 is MNHNS and CDR2 is SASEGT. The CDR3 is 13 amino acids. The CDR3 here is CASNPGPVGTQYF. CDR3 nucleotides: TGTGCCAGCAACCCCGGCCCTGTCGGTACGCAGTATTTT.

This chain joins TRBV28 and TRBJ2-1, with D hard to call. The V gene's germline CDR1 is MDHEN and CDR2 SYDVKM. The CDR3 runs to 12 residues. Trimming cost V 2 bases and J 13 bases, with 12 bases left between them. CDR3 in DNA: TGTGCCAGCAGTTTAGCCGATTATCGCCAGTTCTTC. The encoded protein is CASSLADYRQFF.

This CDR3 is CASSLSGQYTEAFF. CDR3 DNA sequence: TGTGCCAGCAGTTTATCCGGACAGTACACTGAAGCTTTCTTT. The chain links TRBV28 to TRBJ1-1, with D possibly TRBD1 on 6 matching bases. The V end was cut by 1 base, the J end by 3 bases, with 9 bases between. This CDR3 has 14 residues. Germline lookup yields CDR1 MDHEN and CDR2 SYDVKM.